This entry features one T cell receptor (beta chain) sequence. Antigen unknown. This specimen belongs to a study of T cell responses to AZD1222 COVID-19 vaccine. Findings of the study overall: Clonal diversity was possibly underestimated, and the donors were mostly white British, with more females. Nearly half of the spike-specific TCRs reportedly recognize variant regions that carry no mutations.

Assay used: immunoSEQ multiplex PCR; TCRdb lists only in-frame clones, some missing. The table has 170,000 or so clones, approximately 92% seen once. The CDR3 totals 13 residues. Per the germline V gene, CDR1 is MNHEY and CDR2 is SVGAGI. V dropped 2 bases and J dropped 2 bases, with 7 bases sitting between them. The sequencing used peripheral blood, collected 28 days after the second dose of the MenACWY control vaccine. This TCR came from an adult who received the MenACWY meningococcal vaccine as a control. The chain carries TRBV6-5 and TRBJ2-7; D is unclear. CDR3 sequence: CASSYRATYEQYF. CDR3 sequence (DNA): TGTGCCAGCAGTTACCGCGCCACCTACGAGCAGTACTTC.